These 20 T cell receptor beta chains share one sample of origin, sequenced in a study of T-cell reconstitution after alpha-beta-depleted transplantation in children. Preparation of the TCRbeta library was carried out with unique molecular identifiers. Via MiXCR, TCRdb re-called the PCR reads, giving one row per CDR3 protein. The profile shows more than 550,000 distinct CDR3 sequences, roughly a tenth of them singletons. This material consisted of PBMCs from the stem cell graft donor, taken from the stem cell graft. These receptors all stem from a human donor who donated a stem cell graft to a child with acute myeloid leukemia.

J is TRBJ2-1 and V is TRBV20-1; perhaps TRBD1 as D (5 bases). The CDR3 covers 14 residues. The V end was cut by 1 base, the J end by 5 bases, with 12 bases between. In germline, CDR1 is DFQATT, CDR2 SNEGSKA (reference sequence). DNA for the CDR3: TGCAGTGCTAGAGTCCCAGGGATCAACAATGAGCAGTTCTTC. This codes for CSARVPGINNEQFF.

This clonotype was observed many times. V gene TRBV12-3 or TRBV12-4 combines with J gene TRBJ1-2, with TRBD1 matching 7 bases. V shed 5 bases and J 4 bases; nucleotides not matched to a gene: 4. The CDR3 covers 13 residues. The CDR3 DNA is TGTGCCAGCAGTACCGACAGGGCCTATGGCTACACCTTC. Protein: CASSTDRAYGYTF.

This chain joins TRBV28 and TRBJ2-7; TRBD1 matches at 9 bases. The CDR3 has 16 residues. The germline V gene has CDR1 MDHEN and CDR2 SYDVKM. Trimming took 6 bases from V and 6 from J; bases not matched to a gene: 15. CDR3 DNA sequence: TGTGCCAGCAGACCGCCACCCGGGACAGGGACGGGCGAGCAGTACTTC. Translation: CASRPPPGTGTGEQYF. Together with reference TRBV28 and TRBJ2-7, the CDR3 gives the full variable domain: DVKVTQSSRYLVKRTGEKVFLECVQDMDHENMFWYRQDPGLGLRLIYFSYDVKMKEKGDIPEGYSVSREKKERFSLILESASTNQTSMYLCASRPPPGTGTGEQYFGPGTRLTVT.

This clonotype appeared many times. This chain joins TRBV7-9 and TRBJ2-1, with D possibly being TRBD2 (5 bases). The CDR3 is 16 amino acids. Germline V gene lookup returns CDR1 SEHNR and CDR2 FQNEAQ (reference sequence). V was shortened by 4 bases and J by 1 base, with 14 bases between the two germline ends. CDR3 nucleotides: TGTGCCAGCAGCTCGAAACTAGGTGGTTCCTACAATGAGCAGTTCTTC. It codes for CASSSKLGGSYNEQFF.

The gene calls are TRBV7-9 and TRBJ1-2; the D gene is possibly TRBD1 (6 bases). Per the germline V gene, CDR1 is SEHNR and CDR2 is FQNEAQ (reference sequence). There are 13 residues in the CDR3. V lost 1 base to trimming and J lost 7 bases, with 10 bases between them. The CDR3 region is CASSLDRASGYTF. The CDR3 nucleotides are TGTGCCAGCAGCTTAGACAGGGCCAGTGGCTACACCTTC. The full variable domain, with the rest looked up from reference TRBV7-9 and TRBJ1-2, is DTGVSQNPRHKITKRGQNVTFRCDPISEHNRLYWYRQTLGQGPEFLTYFQNEAQLEKSRLLSDRFSAERPKGSFSTLEIQRTEQGDSAMYLCASSLDRASGYTFGSGTRLTVV.

A few counts support this clonotype. This CDR3 is CASSRSGIRDTQYF. CDR3 in DNA: TGTGCCAGCAGCCGGAGCGGGATTAGAGATACGCAGTATTTT. The chain employs TRBV9 and TRBJ2-3; 7 nucleotides match TRBD2. The CDR3 consists of 14 residues. The V gene end was trimmed by 4 bases and the J gene end by 5 bases; junction bases not matched to a gene: 7. Germline CDR1 is SGDLS and CDR2 is YYNGEE.

This clonotype was seen a handful of times. CDR3 protein: CATSRDRTGSFF. CDR3 coding DNA: TGTGCCACCAGCAGAGATAGAACAGGGTCGTTCTTC. This chain uses TRBV15 with TRBJ2-1; D possibly corresponds to TRBD1 (6 bases). CDR3 length: 12 residues. With 0 bases removed from V and 15 bases from J, the gap between germline ends came to 12 bases. The germline V gene has CDR1 LNHNV and CDR2 YYDKDF (reference sequence).

Only a few counts were recorded for this clonotype. The chain couples TRBV3-1 to TRBJ2-7; D is ambiguous. V lost 2 bases, J lost 6 bases, and 5 bases lay in between. Looked up from germline, CDR1 is LGHDT and CDR2 is YNNKEL (reference sequence). The CDR3 length is 11 residues. CDR3 loop: CASSQQSEQYF. CDR3 in DNA: TGTGCCAGCAGCCAACAATCCGAGCAGTACTTC.

As DNA, the CDR3 is TGCGCCAGCAGCCAAACAGGACAGGGCACAGATACGCAGTATTTT. It is translated as CASSQTGQGTDTQYF. This sequence joins TRBV4-3 and TRBJ2-3; 7 nucleotides line up with TRBD1. V was clipped by 2 bases and J by 1 base; unmatched bases: 3. The CDR3 runs 15 residues. Germline CDR1 LGHNA, CDR2 YSLEER.

J is TRBJ2-3 and V is TRBV27; 15 bases agree with TRBD2. The CDR3 has 18 residues. The germline V gene has CDR1 MNHEY and CDR2 SMNVEV (reference sequence). V was pared by 4 bases and J by 4 bases, with 9 bases of the junction left unmatched. The CDR3 DNA reads as TGTGCCAGCAGTTCGCGCGCCGGACTAGCGGGAGGGCCAGATACGCAGTATTTT. Its protein is CASSSRAGLAGGPDTQYF.

This clonotype was observed at least ten times. The V call is TRBV7-8, the J call TRBJ2-2; 8 nucleotides match TRBD1. The CDR3 runs to 16 residues. V lost 2 bases and J lost 5; bases outside the gene matches: 7. Germline V lookup: CDR1 SGHVS, CDR2 FQNEAQ. This CDR3 reads CASSLNGQGKTGELFF. In nucleotides, the CDR3 is TGTGCCAGCAGCTTAAATGGACAGGGAAAGACCGGGGAGCTGTTTTTT.

This clonotype was observed at least ten times. The chain recombines TRBV9 with TRBJ2-3; the D is unclear. The ends were cut back, 2 bases at V and 3 bases at J, with 10 bases in the middle. Germline assignment: CDR1 SGDLS and CDR2 YYNGEE. The CDR3 runs to 14 residues. The CDR3 loop is CASSVQWKTDTQYF. The CDR3 DNA sequence: TGTGCCAGCAGCGTTCAATGGAAAACAGATACGCAGTATTTT.

The genes are TRBV29-1 and TRBJ2-5; 14 bases are a match to TRBD2. Trimming took 2 bases from V and 9 from J; bases not matched to a gene: 8. This CDR3 contains 15 residues. CDR1 and CDR2 from the germline V gene are SQVTM and ANQGSEA. In DNA, the CDR3 is TGCAGCGTTGAAAGACTAGCGGGAGGGGGCGGACCCCAGTACTTC. Its protein product is CSVERLAGGGGPQYF.

The table lists this clonotype with many counts. One end of the junction does not line up with germline, which may come from a read error. This rearrangement joins TRBV2 to TRBJ1-2; no clear D gene. CDR3 length: 15 amino acids. Per the germline V gene, CDR1 is SNHLY and CDR2 is FYNNEI. CDR3 in DNA: TGTGCCAGCAGTGAAGGAGGGCTCGATAACGATGGCTACACCTTC. It translates to CASSEGGLDNDGYTF.

This clonotype was detected many times. The rearrangement joins TRBV5-1 to TRBJ2-7, with 7 nucleotides matching TRBD1. V was clipped by 0 bases and J by 3 bases; unmatched bases: 12. CDR1 is SGHRS, CDR2 YFSETQ, per germline. CDR3 size: 17 residues. This CDR3 reads CASSLGTFRDRDYEQYF. Written as DNA, the CDR3 is TGCGCCAGCAGCTTGGGGACTTTTCGCGACAGGGACTACGAGCAGTACTTC. The whole variable domain, filled in from reference TRBV5-1 and TRBJ2-7, reads KAGVTQTPRYLIKTRGQQVTLSCSPISGHRSVSWYQQTPGQGLQFLFEYFSETQRNKGNFPGRFSGRQFSNSRSEMNVSTLELGDSALYLCASSLGTFRDRDYEQYFGPGTRLTVT.

The chain employs TRBV5-1 and TRBJ2-2, with 10 positions matching TRBD2. The germline V gene has CDR1 SGHRS and CDR2 YFSETQ. J lost 7 bases, V lost 10 bases, and 13 bases had no gene match. CDR3 length: 15 amino acids. The CDR3 region has the DNA TGCGCCTCAGCGGCCCTAGCGGGAGATGTCGGGGAGCTGTTTTTT. Translation gives CASAALAGDVGELFF.

The rearrangement joins TRBV12-3 or TRBV12-4 to TRBJ2-1; D could derive from TRBD1 or TRBD2 (6 bases each). V shed 9 bases and J shed 7 bases, with 22 bases lying between them. CDR3 length equals 15 residues. CDR3 in amino acids: CASRGGTRGRNEQFF. The CDR3 nucleotides are TGTGCCAGTCGGGGCGGGACACGGGGGAGGAATGAGCAGTTCTTC.

The chain recombines TRBV20-1 with TRBJ2-7; 9 bases line up with TRBD2. The CDR3 sequence is 18 residues long. With 0 bases clipped from V and 2 bases from J, the junction kept 14 bases outside the gene matches. The germline CDR1 and CDR2 sequences are DFQATT and SNEGSKA (reference sequence). The CDR3 DNA reads as TGCAGTGCTAGAGATAGAACTAGCGGGCAAAAAAGCCCCTACGAGCAGTACTTC. Its translation: CSARDRTSGQKSPYEQYF.

This clonotype was seen more than once but under ten times. The chain employs TRBV18 and TRBJ1-4, with D maybe TRBD1 (6 bases). There are 13 residues in the CDR3. Germline CDR1 reads KGHSH; CDR2 reads LQKENI. The germline V and J ends were trimmed by 4 bases and 5 bases, with 8 bases remaining between them. CDR3 in DNA: TGTGCCAGCTCACGGACAGAGAATGAAAAACTGTTTTTT. It codes for CASSRTENEKLFF.

A word on this clonotype: The junction departs from the called germline gene at one end, perhaps through a read error. This sequence joins TRBV20-1 and TRBJ2-7; D gene uncertain. This CDR3 is 16 amino acids long. Germline V gene data show CDR1 as DFQATT and CDR2 as SNEGSKA (reference sequence). CDR3 nucleotides: TGCTGTGCTAGAGTATCAGACGGAGCGCATGCCTACGAGCAGTACTTC. It yields the protein CCARVSDGAHAYEQYF.